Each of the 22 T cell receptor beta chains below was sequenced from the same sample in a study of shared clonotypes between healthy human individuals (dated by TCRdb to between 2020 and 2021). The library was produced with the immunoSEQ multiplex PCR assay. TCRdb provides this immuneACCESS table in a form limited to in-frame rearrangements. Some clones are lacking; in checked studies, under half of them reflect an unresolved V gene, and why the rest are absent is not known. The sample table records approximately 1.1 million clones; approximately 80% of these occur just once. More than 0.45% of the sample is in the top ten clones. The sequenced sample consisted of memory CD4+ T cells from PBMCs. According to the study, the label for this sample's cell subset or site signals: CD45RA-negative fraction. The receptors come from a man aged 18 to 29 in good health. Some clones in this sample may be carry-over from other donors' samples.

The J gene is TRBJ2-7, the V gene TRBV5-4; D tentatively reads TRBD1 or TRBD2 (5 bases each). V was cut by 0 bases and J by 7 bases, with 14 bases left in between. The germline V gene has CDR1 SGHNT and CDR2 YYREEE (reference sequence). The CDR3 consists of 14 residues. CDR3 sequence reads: CASSLAAGGGEQYF. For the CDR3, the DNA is TGTGCCAGCAGCTTGGCCGCTGGGGGTGGGGAGCAGTACTTC.

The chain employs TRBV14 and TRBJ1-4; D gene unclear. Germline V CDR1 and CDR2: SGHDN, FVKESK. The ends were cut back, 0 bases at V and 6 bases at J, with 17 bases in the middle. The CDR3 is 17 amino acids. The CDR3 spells CASSQDTSTPWDEKLFF. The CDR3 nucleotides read TGTGCCAGCAGCCAAGATACATCTACCCCTTGGGATGAAAAACTGTTTTTT.

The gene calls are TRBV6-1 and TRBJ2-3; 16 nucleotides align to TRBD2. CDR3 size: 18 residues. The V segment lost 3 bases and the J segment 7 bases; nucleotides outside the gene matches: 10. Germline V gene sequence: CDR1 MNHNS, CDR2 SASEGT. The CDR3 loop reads CASSDPLGTSGRVHTQYF. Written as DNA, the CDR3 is TGTGCCAGCAGTGATCCGCTAGGGACTAGCGGGAGGGTACATACGCAGTATTTT.

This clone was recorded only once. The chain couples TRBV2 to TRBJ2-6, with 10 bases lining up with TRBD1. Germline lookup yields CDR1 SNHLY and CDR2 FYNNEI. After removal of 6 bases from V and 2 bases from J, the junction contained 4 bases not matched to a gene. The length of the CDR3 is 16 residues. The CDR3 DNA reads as TGTGCCAGCAGGAAGGGGACAGGGGCTGGGGCCAACGTCCTGACTTTC. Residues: CASRKGTGAGANVLTF.

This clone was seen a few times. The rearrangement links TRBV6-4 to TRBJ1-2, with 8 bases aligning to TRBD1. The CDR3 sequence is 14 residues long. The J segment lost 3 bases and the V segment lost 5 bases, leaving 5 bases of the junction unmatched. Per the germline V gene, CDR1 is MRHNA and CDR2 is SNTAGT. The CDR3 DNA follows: TGTGCCAGCAGTCGCGAGACAGGGGACTATGGCTACACCTTC. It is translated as CASSRETGDYGYTF.

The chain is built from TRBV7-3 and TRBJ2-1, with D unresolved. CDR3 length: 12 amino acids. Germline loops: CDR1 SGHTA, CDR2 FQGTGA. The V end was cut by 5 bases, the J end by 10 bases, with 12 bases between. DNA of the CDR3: TGTGCCAGCAGCCCGAGTGGACGGGAGCAGTTCTTC. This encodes CASSPSGREQFF.

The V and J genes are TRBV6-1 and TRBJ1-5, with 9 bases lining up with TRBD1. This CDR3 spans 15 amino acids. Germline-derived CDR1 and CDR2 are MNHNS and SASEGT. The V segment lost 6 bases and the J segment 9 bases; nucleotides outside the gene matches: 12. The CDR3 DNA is TGTGCCAGCAGCGCGGAGGGACAGGGTCGTACGCCCCAGCATTTT. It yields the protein CASSAEGQGRTPQHF.

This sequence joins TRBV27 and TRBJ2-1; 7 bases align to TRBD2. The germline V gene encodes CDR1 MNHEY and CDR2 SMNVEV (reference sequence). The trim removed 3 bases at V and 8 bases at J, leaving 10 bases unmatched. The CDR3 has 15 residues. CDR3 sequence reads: CASSFPSSGGDEQFF. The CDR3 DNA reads TGTGCCAGCAGTTTCCCCTCTTCGGGGGGTGATGAGCAGTTCTTC.

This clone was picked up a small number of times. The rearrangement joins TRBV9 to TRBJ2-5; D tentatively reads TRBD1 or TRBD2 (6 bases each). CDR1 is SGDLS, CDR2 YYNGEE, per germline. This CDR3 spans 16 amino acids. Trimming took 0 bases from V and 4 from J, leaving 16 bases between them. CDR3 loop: CASSVGSGGGSETQYF. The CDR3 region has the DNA TGTGCCAGCAGCGTAGGCAGCGGAGGGGGGTCAGAGACCCAGTACTTC.

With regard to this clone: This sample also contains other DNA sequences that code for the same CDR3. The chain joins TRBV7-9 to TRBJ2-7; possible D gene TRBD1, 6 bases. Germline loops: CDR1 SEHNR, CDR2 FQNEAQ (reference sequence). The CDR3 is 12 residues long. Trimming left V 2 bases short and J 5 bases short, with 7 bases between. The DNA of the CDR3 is TGTGCCAGCAGCTTAACAGGGAACGAGCAGTACTTC. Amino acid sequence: CASSLTGNEQYF.

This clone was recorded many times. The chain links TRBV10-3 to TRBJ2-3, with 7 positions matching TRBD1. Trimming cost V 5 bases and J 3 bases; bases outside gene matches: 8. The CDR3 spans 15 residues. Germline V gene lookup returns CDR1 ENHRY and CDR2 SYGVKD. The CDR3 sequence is CAISSDRVSTDTQYF. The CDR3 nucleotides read TGTGCCATCAGTTCCGACAGGGTATCTACAGATACGCAGTATTTT.

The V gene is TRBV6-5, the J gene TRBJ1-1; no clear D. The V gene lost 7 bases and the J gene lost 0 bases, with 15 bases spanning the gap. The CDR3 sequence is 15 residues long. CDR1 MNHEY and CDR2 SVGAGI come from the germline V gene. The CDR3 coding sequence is TGTGCCAGCATGATGTATCCGGGATTGAACACTGAAGCTTTCTTT. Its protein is CASMMYPGLNTEAFF.

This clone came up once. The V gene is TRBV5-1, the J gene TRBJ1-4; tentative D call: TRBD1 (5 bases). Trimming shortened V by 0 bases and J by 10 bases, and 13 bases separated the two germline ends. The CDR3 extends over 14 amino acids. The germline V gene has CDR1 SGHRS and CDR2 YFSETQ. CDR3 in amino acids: CASSLGSGTGKLFF. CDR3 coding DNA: TGCGCCAGCAGCTTGGGGAGTGGGACCGGAAAACTGTTTTTT.

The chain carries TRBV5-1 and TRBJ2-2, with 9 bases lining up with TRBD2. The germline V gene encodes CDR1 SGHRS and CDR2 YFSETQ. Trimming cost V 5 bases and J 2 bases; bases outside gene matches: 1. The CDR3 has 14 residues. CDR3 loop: CASRTSGNTGELFF. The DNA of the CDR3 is TGCGCCAGCAGGACTAGCGGCAACACCGGGGAGCTGTTTTTT. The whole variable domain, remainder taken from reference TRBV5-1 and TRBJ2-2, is KAGVTQTPRYLIKTRGQQVTLSCSPISGHRSVSWYQQTPGQGLQFLFEYFSETQRNKGNFPGRFSGRQFSNSRSEMNVSTLELGDSALYLCASRTSGNTGELFFGEGSRLTVL.

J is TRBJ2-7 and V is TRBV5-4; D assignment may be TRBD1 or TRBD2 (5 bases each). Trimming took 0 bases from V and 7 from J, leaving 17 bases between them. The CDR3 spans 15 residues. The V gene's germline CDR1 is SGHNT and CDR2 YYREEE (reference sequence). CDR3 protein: CASSLVGGPPGEQYF. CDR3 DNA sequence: TGTGCCAGCAGCTTGGTTGGGGGTCCCCCGGGGGAGCAGTACTTC.

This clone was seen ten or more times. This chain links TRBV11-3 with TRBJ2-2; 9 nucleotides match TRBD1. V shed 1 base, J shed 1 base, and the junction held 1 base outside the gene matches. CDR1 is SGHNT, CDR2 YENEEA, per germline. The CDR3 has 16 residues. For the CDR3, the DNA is TGTGCCAGCAGCTTAGGGGGACAGGGGAACACCGGGGAGCTGTTTTTT. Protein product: CASSLGGQGNTGELFF.

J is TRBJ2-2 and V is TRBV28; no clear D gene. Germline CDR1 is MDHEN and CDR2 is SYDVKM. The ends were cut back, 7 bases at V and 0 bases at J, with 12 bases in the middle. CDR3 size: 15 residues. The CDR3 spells CASTLTGANTGELFF. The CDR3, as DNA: TGTGCCAGCACCCTAACGGGCGCGAACACCGGGGAGCTGTTTTTT.

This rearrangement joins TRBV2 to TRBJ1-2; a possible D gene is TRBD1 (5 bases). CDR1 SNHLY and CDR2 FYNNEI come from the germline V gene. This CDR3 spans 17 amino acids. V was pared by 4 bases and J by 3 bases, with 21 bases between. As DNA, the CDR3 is TGTGCCAGCAGTGTGAAGAGAATAGGGGCTCGGGACTATGGCTACACCTTC. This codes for CASSVKRIGARDYGYTF.

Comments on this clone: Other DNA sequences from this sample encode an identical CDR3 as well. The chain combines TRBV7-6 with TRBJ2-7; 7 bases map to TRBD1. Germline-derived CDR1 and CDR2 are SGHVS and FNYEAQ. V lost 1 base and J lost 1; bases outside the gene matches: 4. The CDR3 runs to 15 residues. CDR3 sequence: CASSLGDSLSYEQYF. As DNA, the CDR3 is TGTGCCAGCAGCTTAGGGGACAGCCTATCCTACGAGCAGTACTTC.

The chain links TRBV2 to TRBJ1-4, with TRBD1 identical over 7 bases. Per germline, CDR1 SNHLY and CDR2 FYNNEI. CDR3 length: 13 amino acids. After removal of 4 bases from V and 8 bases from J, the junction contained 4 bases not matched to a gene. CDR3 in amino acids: CASSGQGGEKLFF. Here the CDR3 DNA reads TGTGCCAGCAGTGGACAGGGAGGCGAAAAACTGTTTTTT.

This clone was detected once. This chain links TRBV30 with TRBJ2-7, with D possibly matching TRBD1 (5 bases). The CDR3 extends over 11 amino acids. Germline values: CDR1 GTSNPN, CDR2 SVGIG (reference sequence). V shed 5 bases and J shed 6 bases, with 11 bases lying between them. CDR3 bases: TGTGCCTGGGAAAATCAGGGCGAGCAGTACTTC. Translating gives CAWENQGEQYF.

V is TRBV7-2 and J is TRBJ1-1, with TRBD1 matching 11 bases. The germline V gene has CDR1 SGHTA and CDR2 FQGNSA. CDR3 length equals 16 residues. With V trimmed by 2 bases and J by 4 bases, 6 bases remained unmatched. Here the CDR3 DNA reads TGTGCCAGCAGCTTATTATGGACAGGGGGCTCCACTGAAGCTTTCTTT. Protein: CASSLLWTGGSTEAFF.